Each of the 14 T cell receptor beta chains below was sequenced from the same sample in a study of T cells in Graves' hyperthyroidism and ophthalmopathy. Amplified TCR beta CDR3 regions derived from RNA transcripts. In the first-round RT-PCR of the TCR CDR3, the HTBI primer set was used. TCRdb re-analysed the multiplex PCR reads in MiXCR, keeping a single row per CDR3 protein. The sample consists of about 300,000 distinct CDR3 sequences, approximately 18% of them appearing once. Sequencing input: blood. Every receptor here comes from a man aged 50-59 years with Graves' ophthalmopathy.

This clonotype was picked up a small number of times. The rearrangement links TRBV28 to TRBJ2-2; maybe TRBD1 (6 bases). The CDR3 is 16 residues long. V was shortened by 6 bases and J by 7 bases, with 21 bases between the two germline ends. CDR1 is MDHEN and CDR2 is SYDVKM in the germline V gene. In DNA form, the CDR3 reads TGTGCCAGCAGCCTACCTCGGACAGCCAGGGGCGGGGAGCTGTTTTTT. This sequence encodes CASSLPRTARGGELFF.

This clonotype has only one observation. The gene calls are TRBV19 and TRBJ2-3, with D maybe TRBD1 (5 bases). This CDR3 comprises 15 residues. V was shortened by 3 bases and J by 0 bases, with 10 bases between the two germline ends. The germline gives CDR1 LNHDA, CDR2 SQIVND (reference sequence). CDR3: CASSMQGLSTDTQYF. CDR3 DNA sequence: TGTGCCAGTAGTATGCAGGGCCTGAGCACAGATACGCAGTATTTT. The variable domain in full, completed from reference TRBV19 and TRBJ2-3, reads DGGITQSPKYLFRKEGQNVTLSCEQNLNHDAMYWYRQDPGQGLRLIYYSQIVNDFQKGDIAEGYSVSREKKESFPLTVTSAQKNPTAFYLCASSMQGLSTDTQYFGPGTRLTVL.

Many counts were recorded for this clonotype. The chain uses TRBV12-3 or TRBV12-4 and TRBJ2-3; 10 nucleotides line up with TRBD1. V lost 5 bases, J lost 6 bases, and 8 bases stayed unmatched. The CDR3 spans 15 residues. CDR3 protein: CASSLGQGVRDTQYF. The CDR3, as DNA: TGTGCCAGCAGTCTCGGACAGGGGGTAAGGGATACGCAGTATTTT.

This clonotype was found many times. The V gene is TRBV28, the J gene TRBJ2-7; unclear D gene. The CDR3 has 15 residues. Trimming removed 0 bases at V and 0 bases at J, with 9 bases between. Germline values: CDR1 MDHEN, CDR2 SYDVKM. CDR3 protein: CASSLWGSPSYEQYF. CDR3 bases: TGTGCCAGCAGTTTATGGGGCTCACCCTCCTACGAGCAGTACTTC. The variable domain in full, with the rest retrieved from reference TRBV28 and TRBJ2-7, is DVKVTQSSRYLVKRTGEKVFLECVQDMDHENMFWYRQDPGLGLRLIYFSYDVKMKEKGDIPEGYSVSREKKERFSLILESASTNQTSMYLCASSLWGSPSYEQYFGPGTRLTVT.

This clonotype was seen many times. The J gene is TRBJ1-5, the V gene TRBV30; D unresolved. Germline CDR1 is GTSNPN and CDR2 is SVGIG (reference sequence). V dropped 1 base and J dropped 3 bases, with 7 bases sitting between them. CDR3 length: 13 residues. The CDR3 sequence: CAWSEHHNQPQHF. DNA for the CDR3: TGTGCCTGGAGTGAACATCACAATCAGCCCCAGCATTTT.

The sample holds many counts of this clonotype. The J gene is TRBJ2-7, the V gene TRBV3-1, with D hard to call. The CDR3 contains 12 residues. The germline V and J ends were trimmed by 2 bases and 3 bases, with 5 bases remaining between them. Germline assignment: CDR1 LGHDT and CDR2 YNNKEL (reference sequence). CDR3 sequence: CASSQMGYEQYF. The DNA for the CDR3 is TGTGCCAGCAGCCAAATGGGCTACGAGCAGTACTTC.

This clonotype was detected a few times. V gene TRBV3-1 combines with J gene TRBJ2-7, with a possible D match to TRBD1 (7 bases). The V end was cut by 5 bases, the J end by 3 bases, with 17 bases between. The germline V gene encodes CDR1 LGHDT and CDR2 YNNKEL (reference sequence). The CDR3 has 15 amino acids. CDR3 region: CASSVSEGAGYEQYF. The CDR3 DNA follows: TGTGCCAGCAGCGTTTCGGAGGGGGCCGGCTACGAGCAGTACTTC.

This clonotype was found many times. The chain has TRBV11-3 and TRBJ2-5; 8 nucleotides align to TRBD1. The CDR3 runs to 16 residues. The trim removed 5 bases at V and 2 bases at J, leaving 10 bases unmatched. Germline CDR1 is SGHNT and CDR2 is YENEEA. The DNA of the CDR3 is TGTGCCAGCAGCCAAGGACAGGGTGAATTTCAAGAGACCCAGTACTTC. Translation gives CASSQGQGEFQETQYF.

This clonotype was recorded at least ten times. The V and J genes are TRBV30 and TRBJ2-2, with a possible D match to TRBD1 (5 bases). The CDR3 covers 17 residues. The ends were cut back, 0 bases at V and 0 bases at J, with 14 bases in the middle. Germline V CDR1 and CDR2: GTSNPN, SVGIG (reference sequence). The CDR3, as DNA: TGTGCCTGGAGTGTACTGGGCAGGGCCTCGAACACCGGGGAGCTGTTTTTT. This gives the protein CAWSVLGRASNTGELFF.

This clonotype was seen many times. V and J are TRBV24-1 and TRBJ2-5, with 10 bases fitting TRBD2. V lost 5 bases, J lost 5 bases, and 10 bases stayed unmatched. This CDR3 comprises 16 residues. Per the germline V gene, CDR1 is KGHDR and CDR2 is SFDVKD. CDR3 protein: CATSAGLAEYWETQYF. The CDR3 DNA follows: TGTGCCACCAGTGCCGGACTAGCGGAATATTGGGAGACCCAGTACTTC.

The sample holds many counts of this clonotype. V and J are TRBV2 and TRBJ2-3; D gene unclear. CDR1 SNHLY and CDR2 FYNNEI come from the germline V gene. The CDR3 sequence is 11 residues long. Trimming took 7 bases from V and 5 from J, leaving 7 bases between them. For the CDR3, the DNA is TGTGCCAGCATTGTCTTAGATACGCAGTATTTT. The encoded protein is CASIVLDTQYF.

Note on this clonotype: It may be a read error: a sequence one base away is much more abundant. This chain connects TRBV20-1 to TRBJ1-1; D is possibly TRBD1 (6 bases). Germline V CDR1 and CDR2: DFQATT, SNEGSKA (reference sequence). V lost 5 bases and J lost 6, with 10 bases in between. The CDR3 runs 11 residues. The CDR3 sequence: CSAERTAEAFF. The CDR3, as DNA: TGCAGTGCTGAAAGGACAGCTGAAGCTTTCTTT.

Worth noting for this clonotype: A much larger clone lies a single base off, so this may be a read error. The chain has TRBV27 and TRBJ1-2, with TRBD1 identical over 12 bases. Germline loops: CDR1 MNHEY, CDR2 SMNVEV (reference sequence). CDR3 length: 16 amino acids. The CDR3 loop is CAGSRFGTGGAGGYTF. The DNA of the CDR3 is TGTGCCGGCAGCCGATTCGGGACAGGGGGCGCGGGTGGCTACACCTTC.

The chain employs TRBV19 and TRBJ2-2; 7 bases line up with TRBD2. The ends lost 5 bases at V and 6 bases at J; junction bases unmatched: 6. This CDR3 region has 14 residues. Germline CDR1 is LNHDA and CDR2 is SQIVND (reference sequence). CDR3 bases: TGTGCCAGTAGTTCGAGCGGGACGGCCGGGGAGCTGTTTTTT. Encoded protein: CASSSSGTAGELFF.